The clone carrying this T cell receptor (beta chain) was seen ten or more times. The target antigen is unknown. One junction end does not reproduce the germline sequence, and a read error may be involved. This sample stems from a study of T cells after yellow fever vaccination. Study observations and caveats: Secondary responses were weaker yet peaked faster, day 5 versus 15. Sorted repertoires could include abundant contaminating clonotypes from bulk cells. A large majority of primary-vaccination clones showed up again after the booster (approximately 95% CD4, around 85% CD8).

Germline V gene data show CDR1 as LGHNA and CDR2 as YSLEER. The CDR3 spans 18 residues. TCRdb re-called the 5' RACE reads with MiXCR, one entry per CDR3 protein. The sample records about 73,000 distinct CDR3 sequences, 7.5% to 8% being singletons. This material consisted of CD8+ T cells sorted from PBMCs, taken on the day of the yellow fever booster vaccination. This sequence originates from a man aged 30-40 years who received the YFV17D yellow fever vaccine. The chain combines TRBV4-3 with TRBJ2-5; 7 bases map to TRBD2. The chain's CDR3 is CASSEERGGSSYQETQYF. The CDR3, as DNA: TGCGCCAGCAGCGAAGAAAGGGGCGGGAGTTCGTATCAAGAGACCCAGTACTTC.